The 11 T cell receptor beta chains given below trace back to one sample, sequenced in a study of response to subunit inactivated influenza vaccine. TCRdb re-called the RT-PCR reads with MiXCR, one entry per CDR3 protein. The top ten clones hold approximately 14% of a sample with under 550,000 distinct CDR3 sequences, approximately 7.7% of them seen once. The sequencing used PBMCs from blood, collected around 25 months after vaccination. The source is a man between 50 and 70 years old who received an inactivated influenza vaccine.

The genes are TRBV11-2 and TRBJ2-1, with D tentatively TRBD2 (5 bases). V lost 0 bases, J lost 11 bases, and 20 bases lay in between. The length of the CDR3 is 16 residues. Per germline, CDR1 SGHAT and CDR2 FQNNGV. This CDR3 is CASSLEGNRGSLKQFF. The CDR3 nucleotides are TGTGCCAGCAGCTTAGAGGGCAATCGCGGGTCCCTCAAGCAGTTCTTC. Supplemented by reference TRBV11-2 and TRBJ2-1, the full variable domain reads EAGVAQSPRYKIIEKRQSVAFWCNPISGHATLYWYQQILGQGPKLLIQFQNNGVVDDSQLPKDRFSAERLKGVDSTLKIQPAKLEDSAVYLCASSLEGNRGSLKQFFGPGTRLTVL.

This chain joins TRBV3-1 and TRBJ2-7; TRBD1 is a possible D gene (6 bases). The length of the CDR3 is 12 residues. CDR1 and CDR2 (germline): LGHDT, YNNKEL (reference sequence). V was pared by 11 bases and J by 1 base, with 12 bases between. The CDR3 nucleotides read TGTGCCGCAGGGACAAGTTCCTACGAGCAGTACTTC. It translates to CAAGTSSYEQYF.

The chain combines TRBV6-1 with TRBJ2-1, with a tentative D call TRBD2 (8 bases). Germline V lookup: CDR1 MNHNS, CDR2 SASEGT. This CDR3 spans 15 amino acids. V lost 4 bases and J 9 bases, leaving 19 bases between the germline ends. The CDR3 DNA reads TGTGCCAGCAGTGCCCTCCGGGACAGCGGGAGTGAGCAGTTCTTC. As protein: CASSALRDSGSEQFF.

The chain carries TRBV20-1 and TRBJ1-2; D unclear. CDR3 size: 12 residues. Trimming stripped 0 bases from V and 8 bases from J, with 10 bases between. The germline CDR1 and CDR2 sequences are DFQATT and SNEGSKA (reference sequence). CDR3 sequence (DNA): TGCAGTGCTAGAGAGTCGGGTGGCGGCTACACCTTC. Encoded protein: CSARESGGGYTF.

This clonotype was counted ten times or more. The chain employs TRBV27 and TRBJ1-5; no firm D call. In germline, CDR1 is MNHEY, CDR2 SMNVEV (reference sequence). This CDR3 is 13 amino acids long. The germline V and J ends were trimmed by 1 base and 3 bases, with 4 bases remaining between them. CDR3 in amino acids: CASSLWVNQPQHF. The DNA of the CDR3 is TGTGCCAGCAGTTTATGGGTCAATCAGCCCCAGCATTTT.

In this sample, this clonotype turned up many times. The rearrangement links TRBV6-1 to TRBJ1-1; D call uncertain. CDR1 and CDR2 (germline): MNHNS, SASEGT. V dropped 3 bases and J dropped 4 bases, with 12 bases sitting between them. CDR3 length: 14 residues. The CDR3 loop is CASSDAGGITEAFF. CDR3 nucleotide sequence: TGTGCCAGCAGTGACGCGGGCGGGATCACTGAAGCTTTCTTT.

The sample holds many counts of this clonotype. This rearrangement joins TRBV5-1 to TRBJ1-5, with D unresolved. This CDR3 comprises 14 residues. The germline gives CDR1 SGHRS, CDR2 YFSETQ. V was trimmed by 1 base and J by 9 bases, leaving 14 bases between them. The CDR3 bases are TGCGCCAGCAGCTTGACCGGGCCCGATACGCCCCAGCATTTT. Residues: CASSLTGPDTPQHF.

This clonotype has just a few counts. V is TRBV20-1 and J is TRBJ1-5, with a weak D call TRBD1 (6 bases). The CDR3 loop spans 17 amino acids. V lost 0 bases, J lost 6 bases, and 21 bases lay in between. Germline CDR1 reads DFQATT; CDR2 reads SNEGSKA (reference sequence). The CDR3 reads CSARDRLTGISSQPQHF. CDR3 coding DNA: TGCAGTGCTAGAGATCGACTTACAGGGATTTCTAGTCAGCCCCAGCATTTT.

The rearrangement links TRBV12-3 or TRBV12-4 to TRBJ2-3; D is perhaps TRBD1 (5 bases). This CDR3 is 16 amino acids long. Between the trimmed V and J ends, which lost 5 bases and 2 bases, there was a span of 17 bases. The CDR3 loop is CASSPTTEIITDTQYF. In nucleotides, the CDR3 is TGTGCCAGCAGTCCAACGACAGAGATAATCACAGATACGCAGTATTTT.

The chain combines TRBV10-3 with TRBJ2-1, with 7 bases matching TRBD2. The CDR3 runs to 16 residues. The V segment lost 2 bases and the J segment 6 bases; nucleotides outside the gene matches: 10. Germline CDR1 ENHRY, CDR2 SYGVKD. In DNA, the CDR3 is TGTGCCATCAGTGAGACATCTAGCGGCTCGGGCAATGAGCAGTTCTTC. Its translation is CAISETSSGSGNEQFF.

This clonotype was seen repeatedly, ten times or more. The rearrangement joins TRBV12-3 or TRBV12-4 to TRBJ2-7; 13 nucleotides line up with TRBD2. Trimming cost V 4 bases and J 7 bases; bases outside gene matches: 4. There are 14 residues in the CDR3. The CDR3 region is CASSSGTSGVEQYF. The CDR3 region has the DNA TGTGCCAGCAGTTCCGGGACTAGCGGGGTAGAGCAGTACTTC.